This passage covers 20 T cell receptor beta chains from one sample sequenced in a study of blood T cell repertoires in COVID-19. Repertoires were generated with immunoSEQ multiplex PCR, while TCRdb's copy carries only in-frame clones and drops some. The repertoire consists of approximately 200,000 clones, with around 75% occurring once and the leading ten covering roughly 5%. The sequencing sample was made of peripheral blood. The receptor source for this set is a human donor in a cohort sampled during active COVID-19.

This clone appeared a single time. The genes are TRBV4-3 and TRBJ1-1; D unclear. This CDR3 contains 14 residues. The germline CDR1 and CDR2 sequences are LGHNA and YSLEER. V was shortened by 1 base and J by 1 base, with 7 bases between the two germline ends. Here the CDR3 reads CASSQVPQNTEAFF. The CDR3 coding sequence is TGCGCCAGCAGCCAAGTCCCCCAGAACACTGAAGCTTTCTTT.

The V gene is TRBV6-6, the J gene TRBJ2-7; D possibly corresponds to TRBD1 (6 bases). The germline V gene has CDR1 MNHNY and CDR2 SVGAGI (reference sequence). V gave up 6 bases and J gave up 1 base, with 10 bases separating them. The CDR3 totals 13 residues. The CDR3 here is CASSRGKSYEQYF. CDR3 bases: TGTGCCAGCAGCAGGGGAAAATCCTACGAGCAGTACTTC.

The chain uses TRBV24-1 and TRBJ2-1; 9 nucleotides match TRBD2. J was trimmed by 8 bases and V by 1 base; bases with no gene match: 8. The CDR3 contains 16 residues. The V gene's germline CDR1 is KGHDR and CDR2 SFDVKD. The CDR3 sequence: CATSDLRREGRDEQFF. CDR3 coding DNA: TGTGCCACCAGTGATTTAAGGCGGGAGGGCCGGGATGAGCAGTTCTTC.

The V gene is TRBV7-3, the J gene TRBJ1-1, with D tentatively TRBD1 (5 bases). The V gene's germline CDR1 is SGHTA and CDR2 FQGTGA. The CDR3 totals 14 residues. V was shortened by 2 bases and J by 0 bases, with 7 bases between the two germline ends. The CDR3: CASSLGGMNTEAFF. The CDR3 DNA follows: TGTGCCAGCAGCTTAGGGGGGATGAACACTGAAGCTTTCTTT.

This clone was detected only once. As DNA, the CDR3 is TGTGCCAGCAGCTTAGGACAGATTGCAACTAATGAAAAACTGTTTTTT. Translating gives CASSLGQIATNEKLFF. The V gene is TRBV7-9, the J gene TRBJ1-4; maybe TRBD1 (5 bases). Germline V gene sequence: CDR1 SEHNR, CDR2 FQNEAQ (reference sequence). There are 16 residues in the CDR3. V was shortened by 1 base and J by 0 bases, with 9 bases between the two germline ends.

This clone was found once. J is TRBJ2-5 and V is TRBV1; TRBD2, the table's D call, was not compared with the DNA. TRBV1 corresponds to a pseudogene. CDR3 size: 18 residues. This chain's CDR3 is CTSSQSIAGFNHQETQYF. The CDR3 region has the DNA TGCACCAGCAGCCAGTCTATAGCGGGATTTAACCATCAAGAGACCCAGTACTTC.

The genes are TRBV9 and TRBJ2-6; D gene unclear. This CDR3 is 16 amino acids long. The germline V gene encodes CDR1 SGDLS and CDR2 YYNGEE. Trimming removed 0 bases from V and 0 bases from J, with 7 bases in between. CDR3 loop: CASSVVWSSGANVLTF. The CDR3 DNA follows: TGTGCCAGCAGCGTAGTTTGGAGCTCTGGGGCCAACGTCCTGACTTTC. Drawing the rest from reference TRBV9 and TRBJ2-6, the complete variable domain is DSGVTQTPKHLITATGQRVTLRCSPRSGDLSVYWYQQSLDQGLQFLIQYYNGEERAKGNILERFSAQQFPDLHSELNLSSLELGDSALYFCASSVVWSSGANVLTFGAGSRLTVL.

This clone has just one count. J is TRBJ2-3 and V is TRBV13, with 16 bases that match TRBD2. The ends lost 4 bases at V and 8 bases at J; junction bases unmatched: 3. CDR1 is PRHDT, CDR2 FYEKMQ, per germline (reference sequence). This CDR3 contains 15 residues. CDR3 sequence (DNA): TGTGCCAGCAGCTCGGGACTAGCGGGAGGGGGTACGCAGTATTTT. Its protein is CASSSGLAGGGTQYF.

The chain has TRBV6-1 and TRBJ1-3; the match to TRBD1 covers 7 bases. The CDR3 loop spans 17 amino acids. Germline V CDR1 and CDR2: MNHNS, SASEGT. With 3 bases clipped from V and 0 bases from J, the junction kept 8 bases outside the gene matches. In DNA form, the CDR3 reads TGTGCCAGCAGTGAGACAGGGCAGCTGTACTCTGGAAACACCATATATTTT. Protein product: CASSETGQLYSGNTIYF.

V is TRBV7-3 and J is TRBJ2-7, with 10 bases identical to TRBD2. The length of the CDR3 is 15 residues. CDR1 and CDR2 from the germline V gene are SGHTA and FQGTGA. V lost 7 bases, J lost 4 bases, and 10 bases stayed unmatched. The CDR3 reads CASTSASGRVYEQYF. CDR3 coding DNA: TGTGCCAGCACCTCCGCGAGCGGGAGGGTTTACGAGCAGTACTTC.

The chain's CDR3 is CASSIVGQWNTEAFF. DNA for the CDR3: TGTGCCAGTAGTATTGTGGGGCAATGGAACACTGAAGCTTTCTTT. The V and J genes are TRBV19 and TRBJ1-1; D possibly corresponds to TRBD1 (5 bases). CDR3 length equals 15 residues. Germline V lookup: CDR1 LNHDA, CDR2 SQIVND (reference sequence). Trimming left V 3 bases short and J 1 base short, with 12 bases between.

The chain links TRBV28 to TRBJ1-1; tentative D call: TRBD1 (5 bases). V dropped 1 base and J dropped 5 bases, with 14 bases sitting between them. The germline gives CDR1 MDHEN, CDR2 SYDVKM. The CDR3 is made up of 15 amino acids. The CDR3 nucleotides read TGTGCCAGCAGTTTATCATGGGGCGGTGGGACTGAAGCTTTCTTT. This gives the protein CASSLSWGGGTEAFF.

The J gene is TRBJ2-7, the V gene TRBV11-2; tentative D call: TRBD2 (6 bases). This CDR3 contains 15 residues. V was clipped by 1 base and J by 4 bases, with 14 bases between them. Germline loops: CDR1 SGHAT, CDR2 FQNNGV. The CDR3 spells CASSLVAAGGYEQYF. In DNA form, the CDR3 reads TGTGCCAGCAGCTTAGTCGCAGCGGGTGGTTACGAGCAGTACTTC.

J is TRBJ2-7 and V is TRBV5-6; 13 bases match TRBD2. The CDR3 consists of 17 residues. Trimming at V came to 0 bases and at J to 2 bases, leaving 5 bases not matched to a gene. Germline V gene lookup returns CDR1 SGHDT and CDR2 YYEEEE. The CDR3 bases are TGTGCCAGCAGCTTGGGGGGACTAGCGGGATGGGCCTACGAGCAGTACTTC. This codes for CASSLGGLAGWAYEQYF.

V usage is TRBV29-1 and J usage is TRBJ2-7; 15 bases are shared with TRBD2. The germline V gene encodes CDR1 SQVTM and CDR2 ANQGSEA. V lost 4 bases to trimming and J lost 10 bases; unmatched junction nucleotides: 8. The CDR3 totals 14 residues. CDR3 nucleotides: TGCAGCGTTGTACCGGGACTAGCGGGAGGTAGACAGTACTTC. Residues: CSVVPGLAGGRQYF.

The rearrangement joins TRBV5-1 to TRBJ2-2; TRBD1 agrees at 11 bases. J gave up 1 base and V 4 bases, and 12 bases lay outside the gene matches. The germline V gene encodes CDR1 SGHRS and CDR2 YFSETQ. The CDR3 loop spans 19 amino acids. In nucleotides, the CDR3 is TGCGCCAGCAGCACAAGGTCGGGACAGGGGGGACGGAACACCGGGGAGCTGTTTTTT. This sequence encodes CASSTRSGQGGRNTGELFF.

This chain links TRBV5-6 with TRBJ1-2, with TRBD1 matching over 7 bases. The CDR3 is 13 amino acids. In germline, CDR1 is SGHDT, CDR2 YYEEEE. Trimming took 6 bases from V and 2 from J; bases not matched to a gene: 4. CDR3 amino acids: CASNLGQNYGYTF. In DNA form, the CDR3 reads TGTGCCAGCAACCTGGGACAGAACTATGGCTACACCTTC.

The genes are TRBV5-6 and TRBJ1-3, with TRBD1 as a possible D gene (6 bases). Germline V gene data show CDR1 as SGHDT and CDR2 as YYEEEE. The germline V and J ends were trimmed by 3 bases and 6 bases, with 10 bases remaining between them. The CDR3 loop spans 13 amino acids. The CDR3 region is CASSSGTQNTIYF. The CDR3 region has the DNA TGTGCCAGCAGCTCCGGGACACAAAACACCATATATTTT.

This clone was detected many times. The V call is TRBV28, the J call TRBJ2-7; D may be TRBD1 (6 bases). This CDR3 comprises 15 residues. Germline V gene lookup returns CDR1 MDHEN and CDR2 SYDVKM. V was cut by 7 bases and J by 2 bases, with 18 bases left in between. The CDR3 DNA follows: TGTGCCAGCACCTTGGACAGCACACCCGCCTACGAGCAGTACTTC. Protein sequence: CASTLDSTPAYEQYF.

This chain links TRBV28 with TRBJ2-1; 13 bases fit TRBD2. Germline-derived CDR1 and CDR2 are MDHEN and SYDVKM. Trimming removed 3 bases from V and 10 bases from J; junction bases left unmatched: 6. The CDR3 is 15 amino acids. The CDR3 spells CASSLTSGRIDEQFF. CDR3 in DNA: TGTGCCAGCAGTTTGACTAGCGGGAGGATCGACGAGCAGTTCTTC. Full variable domain (missing parts from reference TRBV28 and TRBJ2-1): DVKVTQSSRYLVKRTGEKVFLECVQDMDHENMFWYRQDPGLGLRLIYFSYDVKMKEKGDIPEGYSVSREKKERFSLILESASTNQTSMYLCASSLTSGRIDEQFFGPGTRLTVL.